The 7 T cell receptor beta chains reported below all come from one sample, sequenced in a study of CD8+ T cells in alopecia areata. Pooled cells of cutaneous lymph node origin were sorted on CD4, CD8alpha, NKG2D, NKG2ACE and other markers. TCR sequencing used cDNA made by reverse transcription of extracted RNA. Clones were sequenced by immunoSEQ multiplex PCR, and TCRdb holds only the in-frame ones, with some missing. The sample is made up of 290,000 or so clones, none counted only once. What was sequenced was CD4+ T cells sorted from a lymph node. The receptors come from a C3H/HeJ mouse with alopecia areata. The mouse line has the MHC haplotype H2-k.

This clone has just a few counts. Genes and germline come from the mouse. Sequencing ends 4 residues short of the CDR3 end; the germline J gene provides the rest. The rearrangement uses TRBV17 and TRBJ2-3; TRBD1 agrees at 10 bases. Unmatched junction bases numbered 4, after V lost 5 bases and J lost 2 bases. From germline, CDR1 is MNHDT and CDR2 YYDKIL. CDR3 length equals 15 residues. The chain's CDR3 is CASSGGQGFAETLYF. The sequenced part of the CDR3 DNA is TGTGCTAGCAGTGGGGGACAGGGGTTTGCAGAA.

This clone was seen more than once but under ten times. Gene names are mouse gene names. The read stops 4 residues short of the end of the CDR3; the missing end is completed from the germline J gene. The V and J genes are TRBV19 and TRBJ2-3; 9 nucleotides agree with TRBD2. This CDR3 comprises 17 residues. The germline CDR1 and CDR2 sequences are FNHDT and SITEND (reference sequence). The V gene end was trimmed by 5 bases and the J gene end by 0 bases; junction bases not matched to a gene: 10. CDR3 residues: CASSLDWGPTSAETLYF. The DNA read from the CDR3 is TGTGCCAGCAGCCTTGACTGGGGGCCCACTAGTGCAGAA.

This clone was detected only a few times. Gene names follow the mouse nomenclature. The CDR3 is cut off 3 residues early in the read; its end comes from the germline J gene. This chain links TRBV1 with TRBJ1-6, with D maybe TRBD1 (5 bases). TRBJ1-6 is annotated as an ORF whose role is uncertain. This CDR3 comprises 15 residues. The germline V gene encodes CDR1 NSQYPW and CDR2 LRSPGD (reference sequence). V was cut by 1 base and J by 5 bases, with 9 bases left in between. CDR3 DNA (partial): TGCACCTGCAGTGCAGCAGGGATAAATAATTCGCCC. Its translation: CTCSAAGINNSP. The whole CDR3 reads CTCSAAGINNSPLYF.

Turning to this clone: Genes and germline are mouse. Coverage ceases 4 residues before the CDR3 finishes, and the germline J gene fills in the end. The chain joins TRBV19 to TRBJ1-1; 10 positions agree with TRBD1. The CDR3 totals 12 residues. Germline lookup yields CDR1 FNHDT and CDR2 SITEND (reference sequence). The CDR3 region is CASKTGGPEVFF. The DNA read from the CDR3 is TGTGCCAGCAAGACAGGGGGCCCA.

About this clone itself: Mouse names are used for the genes. The DNA ends 4 residues before the CDR3 does, and the rest of the CDR3 is filled in from the germline J gene. The genes are TRBV19 and TRBJ2-7; maybe TRBD2 (6 bases). The V and J ends lost 4 bases and 0 bases respectively, with 14 bases between them. The CDR3 is made up of 15 amino acids. Germline V gene sequence: CDR1 FNHDT, CDR2 SITEND (reference sequence). CDR3: CASSPAGASSYEQYF. The part of the CDR3 DNA that was read is TGTGCCAGCAGTCCCGCTGGGGCGAGCTCCTAT.

This clone was seen only a few times. The genes are named according to mouse. The observed sequence ends 4 residues before the CDR3 terminus, with the missing tail filled in from the germline J gene. The V and J genes are TRBV19 and TRBJ2-1; maybe TRBD1 (6 bases). The germline V and J ends were trimmed by 1 base and 3 bases, with 11 bases remaining between them. This CDR3 region has 15 residues. Per the germline V gene, CDR1 is FNHDT and CDR2 is SITEND (reference sequence). This chain's CDR3 is CASSIRRDTYAEQFF. The CDR3 bases that were read are TGTGCCAGCAGTATAAGACGGGACACCTATGCT.

This clone was found a few times. The gene names here belong to mouse. Read data end 4 residues before the CDR3 end; the end is taken from the germline J gene. The genes are TRBV4 and TRBJ2-2; 8 nucleotides line up with TRBD2. The CDR3 contains 15 residues. Germline CDR1 LGHDT, CDR2 YNNKQL (reference sequence). Germline trimming cut 5 bases from V and 0 bases from J; bases unmatched to any gene: 2. Partial CDR3 DNA: TGTGCCAGCAGCCGGACTGGGCCAAACACCGGG. This encodes CASSRTGPNTG. The complete CDR3 protein is CASSRTGPNTGQLYF.